Listed below are T cell receptor beta chains from one sample, sequenced in a study of identical twins. TCRdb re-derived calls from the 5' RACE reads in MiXCR, one entry per CDR3 protein. The sample holds 150,000 or so distinct CDR3 sequences; around 3.4% are singletons and the top ten take 7% to 10%. Sequencing input: memory T cells sorted from blood. The source of these receptors is a man aged 18 to 29 in good health. Both conserved end residues are part of each CDR3. D genes are given only for firm matches. Some rows have no size entry. The others give once, few or many, or a class for an expanded clone.

size	V	D	J	CDR3	DNA
few	TRBV20-1	TRBD2	TRBJ2-1	CSARAGGLEQFF	TGCAGTGCTAGAGCGGGGGGTTTGGAGCAGTTCTTC
.	TRBV20-1	TRBD2	TRBJ2-7	CSARVAGVYEQYF	TGCAGTGCTAGAGTTGCGGGGGTCTACGAGCAGTACTTC
.	TRBV5-4	TRBD2	TRBJ2-2	CAGSGIGTGELFF	TGTGCCGGGAGCGGGATAGGAACCGGGGAGCTGTTTTTT
many	TRBV29-1	TRBD2	TRBJ2-1	CSVEGLAGSYNEQFF	TGCAGCGTTGAGGGCCTAGCGGGCTCCTACAATGAGCAGTTCTTC
many	TRBV5-1	.	TRBJ2-1	CASQEGGGNEQFF	TGCGCCAGCCAGGAGGGGGGAGGCAATGAGCAGTTCTTC
.	TRBV20-1	TRBD2	TRBJ2-2	CSARSRGGLAGDTGELFF	TGCAGTGCTAGATCTCGGGGAGGACTAGCGGGAGACACCGGGGAGCTGTTTTTT
many	TRBV3-1	.	TRBJ2-4	CAASSLAKNIQYF	TGTGCCGCTTCGTCGCTAGCCAAAAACATTCAGTACTTC
.	TRBV11-2	.	TRBJ2-1	CASSEVRRTYNEQFF	TGTGCCAGCAGCGAAGTCCGACGAACCTACAATGAGCAGTTCTTC
many	TRBV5-1	.	TRBJ1-1	CASSLDRNTEAFF	TGTGCCAGCAGCCTGGACAGGAACACTGAAGCTTTCTTT
.	TRBV6-1	TRBD1	TRBJ2-1	CASSGGQGFYNEQFF	TGTGCCAGCAGTGGGGGACAGGGATTCTACAATGAGCAGTTCTTC
many	TRBV6-5	.	TRBJ2-1	CASSYSEFYNEQFF	TGTGCCAGCAGTTACTCGGAATTCTACAATGAGCAGTTCTTC
many	TRBV5-1	.	TRBJ2-3	CASSHTDTQYF	TGCGCCAGCAGCCACACAGATACGCAGTATTTT
many	TRBV12-3/TRBV12-4	TRBD1	TRBJ1-2	CASRGLRTGNGYTF	TGTGCCAGCAGGGGACTAAGGACAGGGAATGGCTACACCTTC
many	TRBV4-2	.	TRBJ2-1	CASSQDPETEQFF	TGTGCCAGCAGCCAAGATCCTGAAACGGAGCAGTTCTTC
many	TRBV20-1	.	TRBJ1-6	CSASTSGAESPLHF	TGCAGTGCTAGCACCTCCGGGGCCGAATCACCCCTCCACTTT
.	TRBV20-1	.	TRBJ2-5	CSARDGGMETQYF	TGCAGTGCTAGAGATGGGGGAATGGAGACCCAGTACTTC
many	TRBV28	.	TRBJ1-5	CASSPHLGVDQPQHF	TGTGCCAGCAGTCCCCATCTGGGGGTGGATCAGCCCCAGCATTTT
many	TRBV7-8	.	TRBJ2-4	CASSLRTRSAGNIQYF	TGTGCCAGCAGCTTACGCACGAGAAGCGCCGGAAACATTCAGTACTTC
many	TRBV11-2	.	TRBJ2-1	CASSLDHFASLQFF	TGTGCCAGCAGCTTAGATCATTTCGCTTCGTTGCAGTTCTTC
.	TRBV5-4	.	TRBJ1-5	CASSNGGAGNQPQHF	TGTGCCAGCAGCAATGGGGGCGCGGGCAATCAGCCCCAGCATTTT
many	TRBV10-3	TRBD1	TRBJ2-7	CAIQGAADYEQYF	TGTGCCATCCAGGGGGCCGCGGACTACGAGCAGTACTTC
many	TRBV29-1	.	TRBJ1-3	CSVGTSGNTIYF	TGCAGCGTTGGGACGTCTGGAAACACCATATATTTT
many	TRBV7-8	.	TRBJ1-5	CASSWGRDQPQHF	TGTGCCAGCAGCTGGGGGAGAGATCAGCCCCAGCATTTT
many	TRBV4-1	.	TRBJ2-5	CASSQEVLGETQYF	TGCGCCAGCAGCCAAGAGGTACTAGGCGAGACCCAGTACTTC
many	TRBV7-9	.	TRBJ2-1	CASLRGAGLNEQFF	TGTGCCAGCCTAAGAGGAGCGGGCCTCAATGAGCAGTTCTTC
many	TRBV5-5	TRBD1	TRBJ2-2	CASSLGQVTTGELFF	TGTGCCAGCAGCCTTGGACAGGTGACCACCGGGGAGCTGTTTTTT
many	TRBV3-1	.	TRBJ2-6	CASSQGGGTGANVLTF	TGTGCCAGCAGCCAAGGTGGAGGGACTGGGGCCAACGTCCTGACTTTC
few	TRBV19	.	TRBJ1-1	CASSIRDFSRGGTEAFF	TGTGCCAGTAGTATACGGGACTTCAGTCGGGGGGGGACTGAAGCTTTCTTT
many	TRBV10-3	.	TRBJ2-1	CAISDSFARRVGNEQFF	TGTGCCATCAGTGACTCGTTTGCGAGAAGGGTTGGTAATGAGCAGTTCTTC
many	TRBV18	.	TRBJ1-1	CASSTGGRNTEAFF	TGTGCCAGCTCAACCGGGGGGAGGAACACTGAAGCTTTCTTT
many	TRBV4-1	.	TRBJ2-3	CASSQIFTPSDTQYF	TGCGCCAGCAGCCAAATTTTCACCCCGTCAGATACGCAGTATTTT
many	TRBV3-1	.	TRBJ2-1	CASSQEVQGPQF	TGTGCCAGCAGCCAAGAAGTACAGGGTCCCCAATTC
many	TRBV14	TRBD2	TRBJ2-1	CASSQVVAGGPRNEQFF	TGTGCCAGCAGCCAAGTTGTAGCGGGAGGGCCTCGGAATGAGCAGTTCTTC
many	TRBV5-5	.	TRBJ1-4	CASSLDANEKLFF	TGTGCCAGCAGCTTGGACGCAAATGAAAAACTGTTTTTT
many	TRBV7-2	.	TRBJ1-1	CASSFGGQLTEAFF	TGTGCCAGCAGCTTTGGGGGGCAGTTAACTGAAGCTTTCTTT
few	TRBV2	.	TRBJ2-1	CASSPPRNEQFF	TGTGCCAGCAGCCCCCCTAGGAATGAGCAGTTCTTC
many	TRBV10-1	TRBD2	TRBJ2-1	CASSEKGTSGREFF	TGCGCCAGCAGTGAGAAGGGGACTAGCGGGAGGGAGTTCTTC
many	TRBV14	TRBD1	TRBJ1-2	CASSRGQGAGYGYTF	TGTGCCAGCAGCCGAGGACAGGGGGCGGGCTATGGCTACACCTTC
many	TRBV5-1	TRBD1	TRBJ1-6	CASSGGQGRGNSPLHF	TGCGCCAGCAGCGGGGGACAGGGAAGGGGTAATTCACCCCTCCACTTT
many	TRBV4-2	TRBD2	TRBJ2-3	CASSQARTGTSIADTQYF	TGTGCCAGCAGCCAAGCCCGCACCGGGACTAGTATAGCAGATACGCAGTATTTT
many	TRBV5-1	TRBD2	TRBJ2-1	CASSTSLAGGQFF	TGCGCCAGCAGCACCTCGTTAGCGGGAGGGCAGTTCTTC
few	TRBV12-3/TRBV12-4	.	TRBJ2-7	CASSTPGVGTYEQYF	TGTGCCAGCAGTACCCCGGGGGTGGGAACCTACGAGCAGTACTTC
many	TRBV9	TRBD2	TRBJ2-3	CASSVDGGGRRSDTQYF	TGTGCCAGCAGCGTAGACGGGGGGGGCAGGAGGTCAGATACGCAGTATTTT
many	TRBV6-1	TRBD1	TRBJ1-5	CASSAGTDRHQPQHF	TGTGCCAGCAGTGCCGGGACAGATAGACATCAGCCCCAGCATTTT
many	TRBV7-2	.	TRBJ2-1	CASRSVGNEQFF	TGTGCCAGCAGATCGGTGGGTAATGAGCAGTTCTTC
few	TRBV7-2	TRBD2	TRBJ2-6	CASSLGGGYSGANVLTF	TGTGCCAGCAGCTTAGGGGGGGGATACTCTGGGGCCAACGTCCTGACTTTC
many	TRBV5-5	.	TRBJ1-2	CASRRDQGTGGYTF	TGTGCCAGCAGACGAGACCAGGGCACAGGAGGCTACACCTTC
many	TRBV20-1	.	TRBJ1-6	CSAREMVTDSPLHF	TGCAGTGCTAGAGAAATGGTAACGGACTCACCCCTCCACTTT
.	TRBV28	TRBD1	TRBJ2-3	CASSVPGQGDSDTQYF	TGTGCCAGCAGCGTTCCGGGACAGGGGGACTCAGATACGCAGTATTTT
many	TRBV6-5	.	TRBJ2-5	CASSPSVQETQYF	TGTGCCAGCAGTCCCTCGGTCCAAGAGACCCAGTACTTC
many	TRBV20-1	TRBD2	TRBJ2-2	CSARSLAGVGVGGELFF	TGCAGTGCTAGATCCCTAGCGGGAGTGGGAGTCGGCGGGGAGCTGTTTTTT
many	TRBV20-1	.	TRBJ2-5	CSAQRGQETQYF	TGCAGTGCTCAAAGGGGGCAAGAGACCCAGTACTTC
few	TRBV2	.	TRBJ1-6	CASSGRLSPLHF	TGTGCCAGCAGTGGGAGGCTCTCACCCCTCCACTTT
many	TRBV7-2	.	TRBJ1-6	CASSLTTGSGSNSPLHF	TGTGCCAGCAGCTTAACTACAGGGAGCGGAAGTAATTCACCCCTCCACTTT
few	TRBV3-1	.	TRBJ1-5	CASSQMSGNQPQHF	TGTGCCAGCAGCCAAATGAGCGGGAATCAGCCCCAGCATTTT
many	TRBV12-3/TRBV12-4	.	TRBJ2-1	CASSSLGPSSYNEQFF	TGTGCCAGCAGCTCCCTGGGGCCGAGCTCCTACAATGAGCAGTTCTTC
few	TRBV10-1	TRBD1	TRBJ2-1	CASTPTGQGTGEQFF	TGCGCCAGCACTCCAACGGGACAGGGTACGGGTGAGCAGTTCTTC
many	TRBV10-3	.	TRBJ2-1	CAINGAGRLQFF	TGTGCCATCAACGGCGCCGGGCGCCTCCAGTTCTTC